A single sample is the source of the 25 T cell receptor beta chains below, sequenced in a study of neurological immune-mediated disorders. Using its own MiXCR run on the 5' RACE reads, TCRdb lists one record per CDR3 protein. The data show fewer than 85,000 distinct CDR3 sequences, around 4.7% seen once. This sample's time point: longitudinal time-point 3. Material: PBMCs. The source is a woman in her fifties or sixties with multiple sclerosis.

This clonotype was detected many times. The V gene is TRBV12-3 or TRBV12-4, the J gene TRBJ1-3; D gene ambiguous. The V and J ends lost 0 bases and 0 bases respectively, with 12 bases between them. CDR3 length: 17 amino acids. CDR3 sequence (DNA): TGTGCCAGCAGTTTAGCGCTTGGGGAACACTCTGGAAACACCATATATTTT. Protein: CASSLALGEHSGNTIYF.

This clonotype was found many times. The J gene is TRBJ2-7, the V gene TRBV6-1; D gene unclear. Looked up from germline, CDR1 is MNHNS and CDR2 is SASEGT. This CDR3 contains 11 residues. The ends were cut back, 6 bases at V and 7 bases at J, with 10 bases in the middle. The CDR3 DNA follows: TGTGCCAGCAGGGCTGGATGGGAGCAGTACTTC. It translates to CASRAGWEQYF.

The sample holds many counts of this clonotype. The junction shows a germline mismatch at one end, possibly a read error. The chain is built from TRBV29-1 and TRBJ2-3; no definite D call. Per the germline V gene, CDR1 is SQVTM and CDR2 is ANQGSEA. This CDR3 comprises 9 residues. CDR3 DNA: TGCAGCGCCGTCCCCCCCAGTTCTTTT. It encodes CSAVPPSSF.

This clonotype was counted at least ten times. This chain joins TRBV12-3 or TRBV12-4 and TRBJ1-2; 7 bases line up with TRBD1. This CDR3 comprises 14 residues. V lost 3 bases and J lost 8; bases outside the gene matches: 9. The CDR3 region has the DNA TGTGCCAGCAGTTTTGGGGGACAGTTGGGCGGCTACACCTTC. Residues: CASSFGGQLGGYTF.

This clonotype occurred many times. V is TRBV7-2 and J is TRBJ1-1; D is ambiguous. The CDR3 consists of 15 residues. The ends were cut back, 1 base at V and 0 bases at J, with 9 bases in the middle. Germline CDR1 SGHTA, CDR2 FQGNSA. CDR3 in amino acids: CASSLGTVLNTEAFF. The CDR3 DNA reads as TGTGCCAGCAGCTTAGGGACGGTATTGAACACTGAAGCTTTCTTT.

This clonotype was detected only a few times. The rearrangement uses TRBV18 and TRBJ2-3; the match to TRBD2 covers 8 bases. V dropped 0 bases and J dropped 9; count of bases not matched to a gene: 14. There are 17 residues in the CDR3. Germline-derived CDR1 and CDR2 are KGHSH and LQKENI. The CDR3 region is CASSPPGAGGKGSTQYF. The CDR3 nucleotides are TGTGCCAGCTCACCACCGGGGGCGGGGGGAAAAGGATCGACGCAGTATTTT.

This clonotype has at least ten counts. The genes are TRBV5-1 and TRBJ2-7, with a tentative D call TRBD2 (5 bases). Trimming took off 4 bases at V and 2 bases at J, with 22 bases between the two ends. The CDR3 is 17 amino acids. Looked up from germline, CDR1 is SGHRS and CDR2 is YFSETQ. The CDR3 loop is CASSPAGPPPPAYEQYF. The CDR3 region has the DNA TGCGCCAGCAGCCCCGCGGGCCCCCCTCCACCCGCCTACGAGCAGTACTTC. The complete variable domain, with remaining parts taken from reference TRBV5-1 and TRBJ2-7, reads KAGVTQTPRYLIKTRGQQVTLSCSPISGHRSVSWYQQTPGQGLQFLFEYFSETQRNKGNFPGRFSGRQFSNSRSEMNVSTLELGDSALYLCASSPAGPPPPAYEQYFGPGTRLTVT.

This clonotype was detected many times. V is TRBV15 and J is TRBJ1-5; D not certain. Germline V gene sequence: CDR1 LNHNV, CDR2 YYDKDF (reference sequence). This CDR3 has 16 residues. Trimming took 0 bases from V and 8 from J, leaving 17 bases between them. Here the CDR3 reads CATSRDFLVGVEPQHF. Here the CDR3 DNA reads TGTGCCACCAGCAGAGATTTCCTTGTCGGAGTCGAGCCCCAGCATTTT.

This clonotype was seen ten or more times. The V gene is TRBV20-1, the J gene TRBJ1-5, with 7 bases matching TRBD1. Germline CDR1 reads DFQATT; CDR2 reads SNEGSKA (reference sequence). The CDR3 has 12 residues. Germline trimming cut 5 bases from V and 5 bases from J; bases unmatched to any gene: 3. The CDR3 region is CSASDRYQPQHF. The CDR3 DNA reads TGCAGTGCTTCGGACAGGTATCAGCCCCAGCATTTT.

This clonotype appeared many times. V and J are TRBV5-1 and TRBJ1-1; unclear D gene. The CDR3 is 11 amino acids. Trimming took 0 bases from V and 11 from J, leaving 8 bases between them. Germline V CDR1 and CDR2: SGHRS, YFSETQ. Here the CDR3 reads CASSLGARAFF. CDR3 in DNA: TGCGCCAGCAGCTTGGGGGCGCGGGCTTTCTTT.

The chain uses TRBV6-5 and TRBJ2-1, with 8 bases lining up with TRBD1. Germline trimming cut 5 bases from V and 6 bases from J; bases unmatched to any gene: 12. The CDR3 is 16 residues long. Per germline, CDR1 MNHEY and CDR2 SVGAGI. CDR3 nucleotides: TGTGCCAGCAGTCCATCGGGACAGGTATATACCAATGAGCAGTTCTTC. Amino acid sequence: CASSPSGQVYTNEQFF.

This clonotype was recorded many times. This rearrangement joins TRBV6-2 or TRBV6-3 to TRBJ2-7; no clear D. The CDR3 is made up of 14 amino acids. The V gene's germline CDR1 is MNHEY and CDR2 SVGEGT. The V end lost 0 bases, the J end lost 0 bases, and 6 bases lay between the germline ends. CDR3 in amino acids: CASSYSFSSYEQYF. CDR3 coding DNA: TGTGCCAGCAGTTACTCGTTCAGCTCCTACGAGCAGTACTTC.

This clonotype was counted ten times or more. CDR3 residues: CATSLGTGGSEQYF. DNA of the CDR3: TGTGCCACCTCGCTCGGGACAGGGGGTAGTGAGCAGTACTTC. The chain carries TRBV10-3 and TRBJ2-7; 11 bases are shared with TRBD1. The CDR3 consists of 14 residues. Germline-derived CDR1 and CDR2 are ENHRY and SYGVKD. The V gene end was trimmed by 10 bases and the J gene end by 7 bases; junction bases not matched to a gene: 12.

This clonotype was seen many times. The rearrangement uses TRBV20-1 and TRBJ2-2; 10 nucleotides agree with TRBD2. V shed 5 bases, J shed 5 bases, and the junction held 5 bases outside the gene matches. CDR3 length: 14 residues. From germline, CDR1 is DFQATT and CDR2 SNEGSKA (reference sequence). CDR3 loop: CSALPLAGTGELFF. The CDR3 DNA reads TGCAGTGCTCTCCCACTAGCGGGGACCGGGGAGCTGTTTTTT.

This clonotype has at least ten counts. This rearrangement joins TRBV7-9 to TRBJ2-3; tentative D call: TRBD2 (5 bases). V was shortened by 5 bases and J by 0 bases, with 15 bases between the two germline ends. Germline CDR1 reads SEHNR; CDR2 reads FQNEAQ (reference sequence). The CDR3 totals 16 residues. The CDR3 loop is CASSTGRETSTDTQYF. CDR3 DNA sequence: TGTGCCAGCAGCACTGGACGGGAAACTAGCACAGATACGCAGTATTTT. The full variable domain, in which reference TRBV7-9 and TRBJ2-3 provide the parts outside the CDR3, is DTGVSQNPRHKITKRGQNVTFRCDPISEHNRLYWYRQTLGQGPEFLTYFQNEAQLEKSRLLSDRFSAERPKGSFSTLEIQRTEQGDSAMYLCASSTGRETSTDTQYFGPGTRLTVL.

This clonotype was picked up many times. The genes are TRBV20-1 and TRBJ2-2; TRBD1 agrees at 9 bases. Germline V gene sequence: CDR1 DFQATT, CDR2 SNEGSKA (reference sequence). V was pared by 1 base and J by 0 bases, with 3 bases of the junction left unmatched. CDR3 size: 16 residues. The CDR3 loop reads CSARVDRGSNTGELFF. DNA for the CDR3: TGCAGTGCTAGAGTGGACAGGGGATCGAACACCGGGGAGCTGTTTTTT.

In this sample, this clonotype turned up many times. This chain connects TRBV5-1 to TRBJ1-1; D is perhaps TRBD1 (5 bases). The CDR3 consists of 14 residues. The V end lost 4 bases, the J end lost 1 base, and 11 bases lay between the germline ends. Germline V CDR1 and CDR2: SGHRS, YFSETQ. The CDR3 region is CASSNQGRNTEAFF. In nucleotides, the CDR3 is TGCGCCAGCAGCAACCAGGGTAGGAACACTGAAGCTTTCTTT.

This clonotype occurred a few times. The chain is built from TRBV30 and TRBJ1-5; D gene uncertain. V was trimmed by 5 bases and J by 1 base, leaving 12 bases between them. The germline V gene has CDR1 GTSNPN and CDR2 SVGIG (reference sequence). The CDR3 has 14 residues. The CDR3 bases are TGTGCCTGGTCCCGGGCCGGGAGCAATCAGCCCCAGCATTTT. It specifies CAWSRAGSNQPQHF.

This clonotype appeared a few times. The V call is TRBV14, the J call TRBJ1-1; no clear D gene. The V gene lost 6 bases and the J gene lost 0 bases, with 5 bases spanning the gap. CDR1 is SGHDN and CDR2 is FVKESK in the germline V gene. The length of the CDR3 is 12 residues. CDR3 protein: CASRRMNTEAFF. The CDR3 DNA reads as TGTGCCAGCAGAAGAATGAACACTGAAGCTTTCTTT.

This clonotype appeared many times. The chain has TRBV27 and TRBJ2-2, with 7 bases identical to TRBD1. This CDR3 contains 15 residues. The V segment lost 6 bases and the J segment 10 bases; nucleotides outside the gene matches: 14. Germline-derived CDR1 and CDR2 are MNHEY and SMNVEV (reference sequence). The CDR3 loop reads CASRTTGALIEELFF. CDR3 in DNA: TGTGCCAGCAGAACTACAGGGGCCCTGATTGAGGAGCTGTTTTTT.

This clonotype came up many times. CDR3 DNA sequence: TGTGCCAGCAGTTTAGACGGACTAGCGGGGGGATCGGGGACCCAGTACTTC. Its protein is CASSLDGLAGGSGTQYF. This chain uses TRBV28 with TRBJ2-5; 14 bases fit TRBD2. Germline trimming cut 2 bases from V and 7 bases from J; bases unmatched to any gene: 9. The germline V gene encodes CDR1 MDHEN and CDR2 SYDVKM. This CDR3 contains 17 residues.

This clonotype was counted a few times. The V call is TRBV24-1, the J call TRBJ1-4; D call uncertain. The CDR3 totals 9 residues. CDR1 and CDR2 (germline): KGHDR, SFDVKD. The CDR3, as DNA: TGTGCAACTAATGAAAAACTGTTTTTT. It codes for CATNEKLFF.

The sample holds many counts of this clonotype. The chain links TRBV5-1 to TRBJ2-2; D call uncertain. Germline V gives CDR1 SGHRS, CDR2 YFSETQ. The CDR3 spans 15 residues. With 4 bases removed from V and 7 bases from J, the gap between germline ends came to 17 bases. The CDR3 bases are TGCGCCAGCAGCAGGGCCGGACCCCTGGACGGGGAGCTGTTTTTT. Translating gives CASSRAGPLDGELFF.

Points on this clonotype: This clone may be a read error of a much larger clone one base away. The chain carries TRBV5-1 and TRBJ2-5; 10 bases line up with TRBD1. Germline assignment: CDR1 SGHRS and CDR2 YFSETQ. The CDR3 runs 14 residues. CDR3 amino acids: CASSYRDRGETKYF. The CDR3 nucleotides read TGCGCCAGCAGTTACCGGGACAGGGGAGAGACCAAGTACTTC. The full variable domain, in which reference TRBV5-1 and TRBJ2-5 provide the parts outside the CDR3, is KAGVTQTPRYLIKTRGQQVTLSCSPISGHRSVSWYQQTPGQGLQFLFEYFSETQRNKGNFPGRFSGRQFSNSRSEMNVSTLELGDSALYLCASSYRDRGETKYFGPGTRLLVL.

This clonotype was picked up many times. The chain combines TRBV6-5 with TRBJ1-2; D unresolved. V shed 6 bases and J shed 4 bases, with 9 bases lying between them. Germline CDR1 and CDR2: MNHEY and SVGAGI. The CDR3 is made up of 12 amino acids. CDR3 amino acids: CASRLDGYGYTF. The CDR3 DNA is TGTGCCAGCAGACTGGACGGCTATGGCTACACCTTC.